The 3 T cell receptor beta chains given below trace back to one sample, sequenced in a study of vaccination and CD4 T cells after COVID-19. What these receptors recognize is not known. With the Oncomine TCR Beta short-read assay, DNA from cultured CD4+ T cells was sequenced. MiXCR, applied by TCRdb to the PCR reads, yields one record per CDR3 protein. The data contain roughly 7,700 distinct CDR3 sequences, approximately 65% of them singletons. The sample's treatment: roughly ten-day PBMC culture with coronavirus spike peptide pools or control peptides (ViraFEST assay). Sequenced sample: CD4+ T cells from blood, cultured in vitro. The source is a human donor who had recovered from COVID-19.

This clonotype came up a few times. V usage is TRBV4-2 and J usage is TRBJ2-5, with 7 bases aligning to TRBD2. The CDR3 is 16 residues long. The V segment lost 1 base and the J segment 4 bases; nucleotides outside the gene matches: 9. Germline CDR1 is LGHNA and CDR2 is YNFKEQ. The CDR3 protein is CASSQVPSGMGETQYF. CDR3 DNA: TGTGCCAGCAGCCAAGTCCCCAGCGGGATGGGAGAGACCCAGTACTTC.

This sequence joins TRBV7-2 and TRBJ1-6; D possibly corresponds to TRBD1 (6 bases). V shed 5 bases and J shed 5 bases, with 19 bases lying between them. The germline V gene has CDR1 SGHTA and CDR2 FQGNSA. The CDR3 is made up of 17 amino acids. The CDR3 here is CASSHQPGTHNNSPLHF. The CDR3 DNA reads TGTGCCAGCAGCCACCAACCCGGGACACATAATAATTCACCCCTCCACTTT.

The genes are TRBV12-3 or TRBV12-4 and TRBJ1-2; TRBD1 matches 11 bases. This CDR3 comprises 16 residues. The J segment lost 8 bases and the V segment lost 6 bases, leaving 14 bases of the junction unmatched. For the CDR3, the DNA is TGTGCCAGCAGCCTGGGGGGGGACAGGGGGACTCGAGGCTACACCTTC. It yields the protein CASSLGGDRGTRGYTF.